This TCR beta chain was recovered during a study of naive CD8 T cells in extremely preterm neonates. Overall study results and limits: Compared with all age groups, preterm neonates showed less repertoire richness. Productive template counts varied among preterm samples, a noted limitation.

V was clipped by 0 bases and J by 1 base; unmatched bases: 8. Germline V CDR1 and CDR2: LGHNA, YSLEER. The CDR3 loop spans 17 amino acids. On this clone: What it recognizes is unknown.

TCRdb keeps only in-frame clones here, not all; method: immunoSEQ multiplex PCR. The data show approximately 5,000 clones, approximately 96% seen once. Peripheral blood came from healthy approximately 16-60 month-old surgical children and healthy nonsmoking adults. The gene calls are TRBV4-3 and TRBJ2-7; 8 nucleotides match TRBD1. Sequencing was done on a sample of naive CD8+ T cells from blood. This TCR was sampled from a human donor in good health. The CDR3 nucleotides read TGCGCCAGCAGCCAAGACGGGACAGGTGAAGGGTCCTACGAGCAGTACTTC. Amino acids: CASSQDGTGEGSYEQYF.